This T cell receptor (beta chain) was obtained from a study of metastatic and nonmetastatic thyroid tumors. TCRdb recomputed clones from the PCR reads via MiXCR. The sample lists about 41,000 clones; 10% to 12% were seen once. V dropped 6 bases and J dropped 1 base, with 7 bases sitting between them. Germline values: CDR1 LGHNT, CDR2 FRNRAP. This CDR3 contains 12 residues. The entire patient cohort was treatment-naive prior to thyroid surgery. This clone was seen repeatedly, ten times or more. This rearrangement joins TRBV12-5 to TRBJ2-7; possible D gene TRBD2, 5 bases. This clonotype was sampled from a female donor with papillary thyroid cancer or a benign thyroid nodule (not recorded which). Some clones in this sample may be carry-over from other donors' samples. What was sequenced was blood. This chain's CDR3 is CASGRESYEQYF. The CDR3 nucleotides read TGTGCTAGTGGGAGGGAGTCCTACGAGCAGTACTTC.